The entry below gives a single T cell receptor beta chain sequence along with its context. The data originate from a study of blood T cell repertoires in COVID-19. Using immunoSEQ multiplex PCR, the repertoire was profiled, and TCRdb retains in-frame clones only, with some absent. The sample yields tens of thousands of clones, approximately 93% seen once. CDR3 length equals 17 residues. Per germline, CDR1 SGHRS and CDR2 YFSETQ. Trimming cost V 5 bases and J 2 bases, with 20 bases left between them. The source is a man between 65 and 79 years old with active COVID-19. The source material was peripheral blood. The J gene is TRBJ2-1, the V gene TRBV5-1, with D perhaps matching TRBD1 (6 bases). In DNA, the CDR3 is TGCGCCAGCAGTCCCCAGGGGTCGGGGATGGCCTACAATGAGCAGTTCTTC. It yields the protein CASSPQGSGMAYNEQFF.